This is a list of T cell receptor beta chains from one sample in a study of regulatory T cells in long-lasting Graves disease. TCRdb itself ran the multiplex PCR reads through MiXCR, one entry per CDR3 protein. The sample includes approximately 690,000 distinct CDR3 sequences, 30% of them seen just once. The specimen comprised peripheral blood mononuclear cells (PBMCs), sampled when the disease was refractory, from a patient treated with antithyroid drugs. These receptors all come from a female donor with Graves disease. Each CDR3 is given with its conserved first and last residue. A D gene is named only where the DNA matches it firmly. Size is stated for part of the rows, as once, few or many counts, or as a class when the clone is expanded.

TGTGCCATCAGCAGGACAGGGGGCGACTATGGCTACACCTTC	CAISRTGGDYGYTF	TRBV10-3	few	TRBD1	14	TRBJ1-2
TGCGCCAGCAGCCCGCAGTCACTTAGGGGTTTTAACACTGAAGCTTTCTTT	CASSPQSLRGFNTEAFF	TRBV5-1	few	.	17	TRBJ1-1
TGTGCCAGCAGTTACGGGATCCGGGGCTACACCTTC	CASSYGIRGYTF	TRBV6-2/TRBV6-3	many	.	12	TRBJ1-2
TGTGCCAGCAGTGAATCTTACCTGATCTACGAGCAGTACTTC	CASSESYLIYEQYF	TRBV2	few	.	14	TRBJ2-7
TGTGCCAGCAGTTACTGGGGAGGCGGGAGTCCCACCGGGGAGCTGTTTTTT	CASSYWGGGSPTGELFF	TRBV6-5	.	TRBD2	17	TRBJ2-2
TGTGCCAGCAGTTACCATACGGCGCTGGGCACTGAAGCTTTCTTT	CASSYHTALGTEAFF	TRBV6-2/TRBV6-3	few	.	15	TRBJ1-1
TGCAGTGCTAGAGCGTTTGGTCGATATAGCAATCAGCCCCAGCATTTT	CSARAFGRYSNQPQHF	TRBV20-1	.	.	16	TRBJ1-5
TGCGCCAGCAGTACGGTGCGCCGTCGGGACGAGCAGTACTTC	CASSTVRRRDEQYF	TRBV10-2	.	.	14	TRBJ2-7
TGTGCCAGCAGTTCCTGGGACAGGGGAGAGACCCAGTACTTC	CASSSWDRGETQYF	TRBV6-9	.	TRBD1	14	TRBJ2-5
TGTGCCAGCAGCCAAGTTCCAGGGTCTTCCAATCAGCCCCAGCATTTT	CASSQVPGSSNQPQHF	TRBV4-2	few	.	16	TRBJ1-5
TGTGCCAGCAGCCCCTCTCCGGGACAGGGGTTTACCGAGCAGTACTTC	CASSPSPGQGFTEQYF	TRBV11-2	few	TRBD1	16	TRBJ2-7
TGTGCCGGCACCATCCCCGGACCATTCTACGAGCAGTACTTC	CAGTIPGPFYEQYF	TRBV2	.	.	14	TRBJ2-7
TGCGCCAGCAGCTTGTCGGGGTCGCACACTGAAGCTTTCTTT	CASSLSGSHTEAFF	TRBV5-1	.	.	14	TRBJ1-1
TGTGCCAGCAGCCCTAGGTGGGCAGGAGCCTACCAAGAGACCCAGTACTTC	CASSPRWAGAYQETQYF	TRBV7-2	.	.	17	TRBJ2-5
TGTGCCAGCAGTGATGGGGACAGGGCGGTCGGGGAGCTGTTTTTT	CASSDGDRAVGELFF	TRBV2	.	TRBD1	15	TRBJ2-2
TGTGCCAGCAAACGGACAGGGGGCGAGCAGTACTTC	CASKRTGGEQYF	TRBV27	few	TRBD1	12	TRBJ2-7
TGTGCCAGTGCCTCCAGGGAATCTTCACCCCTCCACTTT	CASASRESSPLHF	TRBV19	.	.	13	TRBJ1-6
TGCAGCGCTGTTAACGACAGGGGGCTGGATGGCTACACCTTC	CSAVNDRGLDGYTF	TRBV29-1	.	TRBD1	14	TRBJ1-2
TGCAGTGCTAGAGCAGCGGGGACGGCTAATCAGCCCCAGCATTTT	CSARAAGTANQPQHF	TRBV20-1	.	.	15	TRBJ1-5
TGTGCCAGCAGCACAACCGGGGGAGGGAGAGTCACAGATACGCAGTATTTT	CASSTTGGGRVTDTQYF	TRBV28	.	TRBD2	17	TRBJ2-3
TGTGCCAGCAGCTGGACACCCTCGGGACTAGCGAACGAGCAGTACTTC	CASSWTPSGLANEQYF	TRBV7-6	few	TRBD2	16	TRBJ2-7
TGCAGCGTTGGGCGAGGGGGGAGCACCGGGGACGAGCAGTACTTC	CSVGRGGSTGDEQYF	TRBV29-1	many	.	15	TRBJ2-7
TGCGCCAGCAGTGAGAGGTCTAGCGGAAACCAAGAGACCCAGTACTTC	CASSERSSGNQETQYF	TRBV10-1	few	TRBD2	16	TRBJ2-5
TGTGCCAGCAGTTTATTTACAGGGGTGGGACAGCCCCAGCATTTT	CASSLFTGVGQPQHF	TRBV28	.	TRBD1	15	TRBJ1-5
TGTGCCAGCACGACAGGGCCCCGCGATGAGCAGTTCTTC	CASTTGPRDEQFF	TRBV13	.	TRBD1	13	TRBJ2-1
TGTGCCAGCAGCGCCGACAGGGCTGAGTCCTATGGCTACACCTTC	CASSADRAESYGYTF	TRBV7-2	many	TRBD1	15	TRBJ1-2
TGTGCCAGCAGTCCCGGAGGTGACCTTTTTCCAGGCTACACCTTC	CASSPGGDLFPGYTF	TRBV28	many	.	15	TRBJ1-2
TGTGCCAGCAGCCAAGTGGGCCAGCAAGAGACCCAGTACTTC	CASSQVGQQETQYF	TRBV3-1	few	.	14	TRBJ2-5
TGCAGCGTTGGAAGCGACACTGAAGCTTTCTTT	CSVGSDTEAFF	TRBV29-1	.	.	11	TRBJ1-1
TGTGCCATCAGTGAACAGGGAAGGCTCGGCTACACCTTC	CAISEQGRLGYTF	TRBV10-3	many	.	13	TRBJ1-2
TGTGCCAGCAGTTTAGGGGCGATCTACGAGCAGTACTTC	CASSLGAIYEQYF	TRBV12-3/TRBV12-4	few	.	13	TRBJ2-7
TGTGCCAGCAGCTTTAGGGGTCCAGCACACTACGAGCAGTACTTC	CASSFRGPAHYEQYF	TRBV5-4	.	.	15	TRBJ2-7
TGTGCCAGCACGGGCAGGGTAGGGCCTAATTCACCCCTCCACTTT	CASTGRVGPNSPLHF	TRBV27	.	.	15	TRBJ1-6
TGCGCCAGCAGCCAGAGCCCAAATTACGAGCAGTACTTC	CASSQSPNYEQYF	TRBV4-1	.	.	13	TRBJ2-7
TGTGCCACCAACCGACAGGGCGCCTACGAGCAGTACTTC	CATNRQGAYEQYF	TRBV2	many	TRBD1	13	TRBJ2-7
TGTGCCAGCAGTAAGACTAGGGGGGCCACCGGGGAGCTGTTTTTT	CASSKTRGATGELFF	TRBV6-1	few	.	15	TRBJ2-2